These T cell receptor beta chains were read from a single sample in a study of human T cells and chemical hapten exposure. TCRdb re-analysed the RACE reads in MiXCR, keeping a single row per CDR3 protein. The table lists some 94,000 distinct CDR3 sequences, under 15% of them singletons. The starting material was whole blood, obtained in connection with sensitization to the hapten diphenylcyclopropenone (DPC). The receptors come from a woman in her thirties or forties with alopecia areata. Some clones in this sample may be carry-over from other donors' samples. Each CDR3 is given with its conserved first and last residue. D genes are given only for firm matches. Clone size is stated in some rows and not others, as once, few, many or a class when expanded.

CASSLGTLGAQYF	TGTGCCAGCAGCTTGGGGACCCTTGGGGCCCAGTACTTC	.	13	TRBV7-2	TRBJ2-5	.
CASSSRVNTGELFF	TGTGCCAGCAGCTCACGGGTGAACACCGGGGAGCTGTTTTTT	.	14	TRBV5-6	TRBJ2-2	few
CSALTGVDIQYF	TGCAGTGCCCTGACAGGGGTGGACATTCAGTACTTC	TRBD1	12	TRBV20-1	TRBJ2-4	few
CASSQLASGTYEQYF	TGTGCCAGCAGCCAACTTGCTAGCGGGACCTACGAGCAGTACTTC	TRBD2	15	TRBV14	TRBJ2-7	few
CASSQTSGSNFEFF	TGTGCCAGCAGCCAGACTAGCGGGAGCAACTTCGAGTTCTTC	TRBD2	14	TRBV5-5	TRBJ2-1	many
CASRGGSYNEQFF	TGTGCCAGCAGAGGGGGTTCCTACAATGAGCAGTTCTTC	.	13	TRBV28	TRBJ2-1	.
CASRGPGGNQPQHF	TGTGCCAGCAGAGGACCCGGGGGCAATCAGCCCCAGCATTTT	.	14	TRBV27	TRBJ1-5	few
CASSFNPGKGGINEQYF	TGTGCCAGCAGCTTTAACCCCGGAAAGGGGGGTATCAACGAGCAGTACTTC	.	17	TRBV11-2	TRBJ2-7	few
CSATRRSGRVNEQFF	TGCAGTGCCACCCGCCGTAGCGGGAGGGTTAATGAGCAGTTCTTC	TRBD2	15	TRBV20-1	TRBJ2-1	.
CASSLSRETQYF	TGTGCCAGCAGCTTATCCCGAGAGACCCAGTACTTC	.	12	TRBV7-2	TRBJ2-5	few
CSGGQGSRQYF	TGCAGCGGGGGACAGGGCAGCCGGCAGTACTTC	TRBD1	11	TRBV29-1	TRBJ2-7	few
CASSSMKGRRTDTQYF	TGTGCCAGCAGCTCCATGAAGGGGCGTCGCACAGATACGCAGTATTTT	.	16	TRBV11-2	TRBJ2-3	many
CASKPGRRNTEAFF	TGTGCCAGCAAACCGGGACGGAGGAACACTGAAGCTTTCTTT	.	14	TRBV12-3/TRBV12-4	TRBJ1-1	.
CASSAWATEAFF	TGTGCCAGCAGCGCGTGGGCCACTGAAGCTTTCTTT	.	12	TRBV12-3/TRBV12-4	TRBJ1-1	.
CASSSRIWGRGEKLFF	TGTGCCAGCAGCTCGAGGATTTGGGGTAGGGGCGAAAAACTGTTTTTT	.	16	TRBV11-2	TRBJ1-4	.
CASSSSGPTNEQFF	.	.	14	TRBV6-2/TRBV6-3	TRBJ2-1	.
CASSKRDSTGELFF	TGTGCCAGCAGCAAACGGGACAGCACCGGGGAGCTGTTTTTT	TRBD1	14	TRBV7-9	TRBJ2-2	.
CASLSIDSYNSPLHF	TGTGCCAGCTTATCGATAGACTCCTATAATTCACCCCTCCACTTT	.	15	TRBV28	TRBJ1-6	few
CASSVDNGRSDTQYF	TGTGCCAGCAGCGTAGACAACGGGAGGTCGGATACGCAGTATTTT	TRBD2	15	TRBV9	TRBJ2-3	.
CASSWDRAYEQYF	TGTGCCAGCAGTTGGGACAGAGCCTACGAGCAGTACTTC	TRBD1	13	TRBV6-2/TRBV6-3	TRBJ2-7	many
CASSQEGWPDTQYF	TGTGCCAGCAGCCAAGAAGGATGGCCAGATACGCAGTATTTT	.	14	TRBV3-1	TRBJ2-3	many
CASSQVVHGGRYEAFF	TGTGCCAGCAGCCAAGTCGTACACGGGGGCCGGTATGAAGCTTTCTTT	.	16	TRBV4-2	TRBJ1-1	.
CASSYPSGSSYEQYF	TGTGCCAGCAGTTACCCCTCCGGGAGCTCCTACGAGCAGTACTTC	.	15	TRBV6-2/TRBV6-3	TRBJ2-7	many
CASSWGRTQSEVDEQFF	TGTGCCAGCAGCTGGGGAAGGACGCAATCCGAAGTTGATGAGCAGTTCTTC	.	17	TRBV14	TRBJ2-1	.
CSTSRGGEAFF	TGCAGCACCTCTCGGGGGGGTGAAGCTTTCTTT	.	11	TRBV29-1	TRBJ1-1	.
CASSSSRGVGPQHF	TGTGCCAGCAGCTCCTCCAGGGGTGTAGGACCCCAGCATTTT	.	14	TRBV6-2/TRBV6-3	TRBJ1-5	.
CASSQDYRATNEKLFF	TGCGCCAGCAGCCAAGACTACAGGGCAACTAATGAAAAACTGTTTTTT	.	16	TRBV4-3	TRBJ1-4	few
CASSTLGETQYF	TGTGCCAGCAGTACCCTCGGGGAGACCCAGTACTTC	.	12	TRBV6-2/TRBV6-3	TRBJ2-5	few
CASSRHSETQYF	TGTGCCAGCAGCCGGCACTCGGAGACCCAGTACTTC	.	12	TRBV7-6	TRBJ2-5	.
CAWRPLRDRVNYGYTF	TGTGCCTGGAGACCCCTCCGGGACAGGGTAAACTATGGCTACACCTTC	TRBD1	16	TRBV30	TRBJ1-2	few
CSVGDRGRQPQHF	TGCAGCGTTGGGGACAGGGGCAGGCAGCCCCAGCATTTT	TRBD1	13	TRBV29-1	TRBJ1-5	few
CASSLADPYNEQFF	TGCGCCAGCAGCTTGGCCGATCCCTACAATGAGCAGTTCTTC	.	14	TRBV5-1	TRBJ2-1	.
CASSQRLGADTQYF	TGTGCCAGCAGTCAACGGCTAGGGGCAGATACGCAGTATTTT	.	14	TRBV7-2	TRBJ2-3	.
CSVADRTTNEKLFF	TGCAGCGTCGCGGACAGGACAACTAATGAAAAACTGTTTTTT	TRBD1	14	TRBV29-1	TRBJ1-4	once
CASSFGVGGANVLTF	TGTGCCAGCAGTTTTGGGGTCGGAGGGGCCAACGTCCTGACTTTC	.	15	TRBV12-3/TRBV12-4	TRBJ2-6	few
CSPWPGGGKREQYF	TGCAGCCCCTGGCCGGGGGGAGGGAAGCGCGAGCAGTACTTC	TRBD2	14	TRBV20-1	TRBJ2-7	.
CASSQERHSSNYGYTF	TGTGCCAGCAGCCAAGAACGGCACAGCTCTAACTATGGCTACACCTTC	.	16	TRBV4-2	TRBJ1-2	few
CSMRVDTQYF	TGCAGCATGCGGGTAGATACGCAGTATTTT	.	10	TRBV29-1	TRBJ2-3	many
CASSSRTSGISDTQYF	TGTGCCAGCAGTTCCCGGACTAGCGGGATCTCAGATACGCAGTATTTT	TRBD2	16	TRBV6-2/TRBV6-3	TRBJ2-3	few
CSVEDLHEQFF	TGCAGCGTTGAAGATCTCCATGAGCAGTTCTTC	.	11	TRBV29-1	TRBJ2-1	.
CASSPRGESDEQYF	TGTGCCAGCTCACCCCGGGGAGAGAGCGACGAGCAGTACTTC	.	14	TRBV18	TRBJ2-7	.
CASSSGQGLAYEQYF	TGTGCCAGCTCTTCGGGACAGGGGTTAGCCTACGAGCAGTACTTC	TRBD1	15	TRBV18	TRBJ2-7	many
CASSTGQQGYEQYF	TGTGCCAGCTCAACCGGACAGCAAGGTTACGAGCAGTACTTC	.	14	TRBV27	TRBJ2-7	.
CASRYPTGAPNTEAFF	TGTGCCAGCAGATACCCGACGGGGGCGCCCAACACTGAAGCTTTCTTT	.	16	TRBV28	TRBJ1-1	.
CSAHRQGFEAFF	TGCAGTGCCCACAGACAGGGGTTTGAAGCTTTCTTT	TRBD1	12	TRBV20-1	TRBJ1-1	.
CARSQVYAGLSNQPQHF	TGTGCCCGCAGTCAGGTCTATGCTGGCCTTAGCAATCAGCCCCAGCATTTT	.	17	TRBV7-2	TRBJ1-5	once
CASSQVISTGGNEQFF	TGCGCCAGCAGCCAAGTGATCTCTACAGGGGGGAATGAGCAGTTCTTC	TRBD1	16	TRBV4-3	TRBJ2-1	few
CASSRQGGPQHF	TGTGCCAGCAGTAGACAGGGGGGCCCCCAGCATTTT	TRBD1	12	TRBV27	TRBJ1-5	.
CASSLRAGLLGNEQFF	TGCGCCAGCAGCCTGCGGGCGGGACTCCTGGGCAATGAGCAGTTCTTC	.	16	TRBV4-3	TRBJ2-1	few
CASSPGLAGGGPPRNEQFF	TGCGCCAGCAGCCCCGGACTAGCGGGAGGGGGGCCCCCCCGCAATGAGCAGTTCTTC	TRBD2	19	TRBV5-1	TRBJ2-1	few
CASSYMAGGNEQFF	TGTGCCAGCAGTTACATGGCGGGAGGTAATGAGCAGTTCTTC	TRBD2	14	TRBV6-5	TRBJ2-1	.
CASSLLARSSYNEQFF	TGTGCCAGCAGCTTACTAGCGCGGAGCTCCTACAATGAGCAGTTCTTC	.	16	TRBV7-2	TRBJ2-1	many
CASSLNQGGGNTIYF	TGTGCCAGCAGTTTAAACCAGGGCGGAGGAAACACCATATATTTT	.	15	TRBV12-3/TRBV12-4	TRBJ1-3	.
CSAADRVDTEAFF	TGCAGCGCCGCCGACAGGGTTGACACTGAAGCTTTCTTT	TRBD1	13	TRBV29-1	TRBJ1-1	.
CSAIDRDRETQYF	TGCAGTGCCATCGACAGGGACCGGGAGACCCAGTACTTC	TRBD1	13	TRBV20-1	TRBJ2-5	few
CSAVPGGSSYNEQFF	TGCAGTGCAGTCCCTGGCGGGAGCTCCTACAATGAGCAGTTCTTC	TRBD2	15	TRBV20-1	TRBJ2-1	many
CSARGTSGHQETQYF	TGCAGTGCTAGGGGGACTAGCGGCCACCAAGAGACCCAGTACTTC	TRBD2	15	TRBV20-1	TRBJ2-5	few